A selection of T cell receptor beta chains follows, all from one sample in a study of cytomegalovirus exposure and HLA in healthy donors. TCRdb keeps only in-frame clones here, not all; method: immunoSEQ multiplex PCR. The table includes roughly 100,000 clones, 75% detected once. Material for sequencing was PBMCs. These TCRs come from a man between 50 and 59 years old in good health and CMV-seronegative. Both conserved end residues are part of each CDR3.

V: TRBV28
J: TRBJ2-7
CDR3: CASTGTETYEQYF

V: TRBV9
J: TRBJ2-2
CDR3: CASSANKQPGQTTNTGELFF

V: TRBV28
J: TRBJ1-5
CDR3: CASSLGFATAQHF

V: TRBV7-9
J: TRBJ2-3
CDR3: CSSSPRGSAVSTDTQYF

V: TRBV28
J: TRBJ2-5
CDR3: CASSSTVPQETQYF

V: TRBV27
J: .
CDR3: CASRRGRDREQYF

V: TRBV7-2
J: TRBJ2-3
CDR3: CASSPASGRASDTQYF

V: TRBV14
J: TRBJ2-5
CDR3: CASSQDQIQETQYF

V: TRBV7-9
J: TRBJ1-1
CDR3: CASSWKTGLAAMNTEAFF

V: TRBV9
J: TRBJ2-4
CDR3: CASSVQTGTKNIQYF

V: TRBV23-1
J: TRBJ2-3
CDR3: CASTETRLGQDPTTDTQYF

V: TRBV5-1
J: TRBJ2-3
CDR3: CASSFGTGPIPDTQYF

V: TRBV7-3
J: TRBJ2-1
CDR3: CASSHSNGGNEQFF

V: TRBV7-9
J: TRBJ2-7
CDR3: CASSSSGKLYEQYF

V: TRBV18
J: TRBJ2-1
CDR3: CASSPPTGRTYNEQFF

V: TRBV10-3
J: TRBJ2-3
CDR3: CATLNAGVGSGTDTQYF